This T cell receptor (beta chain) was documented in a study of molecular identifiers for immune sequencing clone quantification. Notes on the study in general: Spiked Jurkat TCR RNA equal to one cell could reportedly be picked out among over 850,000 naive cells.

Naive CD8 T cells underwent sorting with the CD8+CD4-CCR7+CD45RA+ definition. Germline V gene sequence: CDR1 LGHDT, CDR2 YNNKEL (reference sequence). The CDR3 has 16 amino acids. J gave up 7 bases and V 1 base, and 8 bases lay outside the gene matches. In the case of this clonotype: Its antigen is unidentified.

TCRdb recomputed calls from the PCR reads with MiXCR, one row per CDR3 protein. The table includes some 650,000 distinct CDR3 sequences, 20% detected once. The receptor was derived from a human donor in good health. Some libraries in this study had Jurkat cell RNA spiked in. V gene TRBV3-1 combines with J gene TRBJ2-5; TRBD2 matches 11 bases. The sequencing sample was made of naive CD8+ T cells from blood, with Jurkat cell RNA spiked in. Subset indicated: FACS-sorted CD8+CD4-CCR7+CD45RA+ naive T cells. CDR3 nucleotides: TGTGCCAGCAGCCAAGGTGCTAGCGGGGGGACCCCGACCCAGTACTTC. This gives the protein CASSQGASGGTPTQYF.